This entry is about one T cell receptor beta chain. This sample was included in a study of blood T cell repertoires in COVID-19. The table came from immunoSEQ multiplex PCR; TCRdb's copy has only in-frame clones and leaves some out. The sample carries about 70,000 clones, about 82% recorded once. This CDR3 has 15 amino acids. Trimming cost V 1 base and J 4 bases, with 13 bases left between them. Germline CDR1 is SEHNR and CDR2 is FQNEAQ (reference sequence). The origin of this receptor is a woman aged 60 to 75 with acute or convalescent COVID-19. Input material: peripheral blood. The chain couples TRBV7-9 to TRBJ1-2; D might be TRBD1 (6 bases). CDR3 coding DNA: TGTGCCAGCAGCTTAGGGGGGGGCGTAGGCTATGGCTACACCTTC. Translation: CASSLGGGVGYGYTF.